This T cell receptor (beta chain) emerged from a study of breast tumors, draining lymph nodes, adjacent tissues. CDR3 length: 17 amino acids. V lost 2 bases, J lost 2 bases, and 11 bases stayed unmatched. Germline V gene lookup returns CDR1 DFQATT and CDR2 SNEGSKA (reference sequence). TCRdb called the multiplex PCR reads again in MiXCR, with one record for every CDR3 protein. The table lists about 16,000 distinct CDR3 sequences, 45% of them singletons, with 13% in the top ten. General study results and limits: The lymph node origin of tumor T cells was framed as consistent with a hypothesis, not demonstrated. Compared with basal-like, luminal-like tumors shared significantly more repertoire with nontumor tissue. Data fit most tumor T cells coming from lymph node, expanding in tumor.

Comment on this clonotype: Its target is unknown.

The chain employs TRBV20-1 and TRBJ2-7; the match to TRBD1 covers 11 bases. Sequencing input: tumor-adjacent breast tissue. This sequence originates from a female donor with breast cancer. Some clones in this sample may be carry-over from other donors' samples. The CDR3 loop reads CSARSLGDRGNPYEQYF. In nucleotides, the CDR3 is TGCAGTGCTAGAAGCCTTGGGGACAGGGGGAACCCCTACGAGCAGTACTTC.